This T cell receptor beta chain comes out of a study of T cell repertoires in cytomegalovirus infection. As for the study in general: Both a matching HLA type and CMV infection were indicated by public TCR beta signatures. General study findings and limits: CMV-specific TCR beta clonotypes restricted by HLA-C were the ones dominating the ex vivo response. Pooled public TCR beta family frequency picked out CMV carriers with the relevant HLA.

Germline V gene data show CDR1 as DFQATT and CDR2 as SNEGSKA (reference sequence). The V end lost 1 base, the J end lost 7 bases, and 11 bases lay between the germline ends. The CDR3 is made up of 13 amino acids. MiXCR was run by TCRdb on the reads, yielding one entry per CDR3 protein. Of around 180,000 distinct CDR3 sequences listed, roughly 28% are singletons. As for this clonotype: The target antigen is unknown.

The chain combines TRBV20-1 with TRBJ2-1, with D perhaps TRBD1 (6 bases). The sample was PBMCs. The source of this sequence is a human donor in good health (CMV status not recorded). Some clones in this sample may be carry-over from other donors' samples. The CDR3 sequence: CSARGGPGNEQFF. CDR3 DNA: TGCAGTGCTAGAGGGGGGCCGGGAAATGAGCAGTTCTTC.